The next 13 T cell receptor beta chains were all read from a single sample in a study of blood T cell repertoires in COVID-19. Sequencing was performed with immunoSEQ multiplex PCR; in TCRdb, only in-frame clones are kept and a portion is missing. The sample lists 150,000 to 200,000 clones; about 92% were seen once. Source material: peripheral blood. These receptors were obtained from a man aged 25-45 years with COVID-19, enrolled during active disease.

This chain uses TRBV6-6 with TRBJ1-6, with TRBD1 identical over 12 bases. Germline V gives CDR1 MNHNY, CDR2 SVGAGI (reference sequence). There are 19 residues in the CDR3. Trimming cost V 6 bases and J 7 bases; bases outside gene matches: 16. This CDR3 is CASSYNSPGTGGLNSPLHF. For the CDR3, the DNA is TGTGCCAGCAGCTACAACTCACCCGGGACAGGGGGCTTGAATTCACCCCTCCACTTT.

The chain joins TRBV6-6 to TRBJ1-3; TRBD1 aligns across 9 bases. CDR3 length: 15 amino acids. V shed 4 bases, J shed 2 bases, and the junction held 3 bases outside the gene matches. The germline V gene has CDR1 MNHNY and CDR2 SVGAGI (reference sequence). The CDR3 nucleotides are TGTGCCAGCAGTTTACAGGGGGCGGCTGGAAACACCATATATTTT. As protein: CASSLQGAAGNTIYF.

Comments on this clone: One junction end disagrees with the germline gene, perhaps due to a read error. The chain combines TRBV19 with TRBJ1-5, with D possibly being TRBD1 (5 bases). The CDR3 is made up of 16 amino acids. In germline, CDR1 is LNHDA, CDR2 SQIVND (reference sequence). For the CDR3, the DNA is TGTGCCAGTAGTATCGGGCCAGGGAATCCTCACCAGCCTCAGCATTTT. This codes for CASSIGPGNPHQPQHF.

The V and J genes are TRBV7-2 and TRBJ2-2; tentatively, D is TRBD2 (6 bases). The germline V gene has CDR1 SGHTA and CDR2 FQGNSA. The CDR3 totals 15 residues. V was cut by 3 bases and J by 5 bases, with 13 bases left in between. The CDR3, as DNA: TGTGCCAGCAGCTTCGGGGGTTACGGGACCGGGGAGCTGTTTTTT. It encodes CASSFGGYGTGELFF.

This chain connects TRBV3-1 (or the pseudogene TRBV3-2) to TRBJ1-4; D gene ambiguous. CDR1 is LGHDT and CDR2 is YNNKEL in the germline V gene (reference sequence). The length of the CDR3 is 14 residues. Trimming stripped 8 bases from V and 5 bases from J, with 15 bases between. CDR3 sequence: CASHMRSGNEKLFF. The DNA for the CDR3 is TGTGCCAGCCATATGAGGTCCGGGAATGAAAAACTGTTTTTT.

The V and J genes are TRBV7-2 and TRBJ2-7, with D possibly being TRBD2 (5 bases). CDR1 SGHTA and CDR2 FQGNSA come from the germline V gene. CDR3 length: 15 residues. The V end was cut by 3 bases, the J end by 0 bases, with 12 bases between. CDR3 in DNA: TGTGCCAGCAGCTTTTCTTTCCGGGACTCCTACGAGCAGTACTTC. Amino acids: CASSFSFRDSYEQYF.

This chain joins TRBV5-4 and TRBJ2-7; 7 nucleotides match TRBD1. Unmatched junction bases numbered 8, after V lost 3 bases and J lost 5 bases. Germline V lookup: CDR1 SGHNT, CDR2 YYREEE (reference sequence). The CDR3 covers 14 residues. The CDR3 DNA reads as TGTGCCAGCAGCTATCTCCAGGGGGACCACGAGCAGTACTTC. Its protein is CASSYLQGDHEQYF.

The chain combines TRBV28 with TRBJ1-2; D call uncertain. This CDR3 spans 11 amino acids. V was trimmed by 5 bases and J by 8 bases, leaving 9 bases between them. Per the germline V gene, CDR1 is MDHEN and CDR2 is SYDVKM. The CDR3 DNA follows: TGTGCCAGCAGTGCCCTTCGGGGCTACACCTTC. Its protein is CASSALRGYTF.

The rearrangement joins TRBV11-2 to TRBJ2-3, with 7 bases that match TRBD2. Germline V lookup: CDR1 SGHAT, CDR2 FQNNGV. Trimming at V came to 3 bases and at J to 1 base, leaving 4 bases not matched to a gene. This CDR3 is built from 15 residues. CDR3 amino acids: CASSLGGGGTDTQYF. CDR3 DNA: TGTGCCAGCAGCTTGGGTGGGGGGGGCACAGATACGCAGTATTTT.

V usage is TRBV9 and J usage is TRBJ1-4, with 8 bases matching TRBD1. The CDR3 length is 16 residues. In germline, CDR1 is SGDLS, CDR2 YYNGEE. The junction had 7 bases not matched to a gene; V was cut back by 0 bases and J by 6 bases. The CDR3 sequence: CASSVDVATGDEKLFF. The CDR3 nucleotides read TGTGCCAGCAGCGTAGATGTCGCGACAGGGGATGAAAAACTGTTTTTT.

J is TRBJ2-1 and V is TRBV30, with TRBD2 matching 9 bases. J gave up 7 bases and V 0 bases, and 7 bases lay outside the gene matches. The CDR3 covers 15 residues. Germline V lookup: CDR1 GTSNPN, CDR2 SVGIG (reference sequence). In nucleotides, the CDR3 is TGTGCCTGGAGTGTACAGGCGGGAGGGTGGAATGAGCAGTTCTTC. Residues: CAWSVQAGGWNEQFF.

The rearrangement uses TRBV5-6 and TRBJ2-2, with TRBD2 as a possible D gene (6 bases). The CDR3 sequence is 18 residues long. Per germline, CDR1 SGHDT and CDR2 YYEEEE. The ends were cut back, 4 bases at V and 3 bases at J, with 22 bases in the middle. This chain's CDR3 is CASSPTVALASYTGELFF. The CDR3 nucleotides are TGTGCCAGCAGCCCGACGGTAGCTCTAGCGAGTTACACCGGGGAGCTGTTTTTT.

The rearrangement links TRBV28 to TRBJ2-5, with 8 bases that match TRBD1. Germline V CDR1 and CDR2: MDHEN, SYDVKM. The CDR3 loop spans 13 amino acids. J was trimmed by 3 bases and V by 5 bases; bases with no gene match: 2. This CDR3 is CASSLQGEETQYF. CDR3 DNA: TGTGCCAGCAGTCTACAGGGGGAAGAGACCCAGTACTTC.